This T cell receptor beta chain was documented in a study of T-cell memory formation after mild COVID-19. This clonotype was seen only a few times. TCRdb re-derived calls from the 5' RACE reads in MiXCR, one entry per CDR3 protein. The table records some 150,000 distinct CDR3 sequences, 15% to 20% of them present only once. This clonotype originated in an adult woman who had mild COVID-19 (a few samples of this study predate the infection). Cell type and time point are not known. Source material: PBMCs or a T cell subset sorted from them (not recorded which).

The DNA for the CDR3 is TGTGCCATCAGGCGGCGGACGATGAACACTGAAGCTTTCTTT. Translated: CAIRRRTMNTEAFF. The rearrangement links TRBV10-3 to TRBJ1-1; D unresolved. Germline CDR1 ENHRY, CDR2 SYGVKD. The CDR3 contains 14 residues. The V gene lost 6 bases and the J gene lost 0 bases, with 11 bases spanning the gap.